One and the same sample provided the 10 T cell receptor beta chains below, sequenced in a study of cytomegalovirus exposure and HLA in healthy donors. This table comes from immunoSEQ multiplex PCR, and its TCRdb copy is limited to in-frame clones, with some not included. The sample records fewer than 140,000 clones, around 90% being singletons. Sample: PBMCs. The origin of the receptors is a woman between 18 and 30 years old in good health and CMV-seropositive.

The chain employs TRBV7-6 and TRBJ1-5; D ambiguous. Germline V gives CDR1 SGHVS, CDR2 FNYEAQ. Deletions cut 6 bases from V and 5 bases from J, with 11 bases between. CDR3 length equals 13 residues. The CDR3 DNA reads TGTGCCAGCAGTCTACTGAGGGATCAGCCCCAGCATTTT. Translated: CASSLLRDQPQHF.

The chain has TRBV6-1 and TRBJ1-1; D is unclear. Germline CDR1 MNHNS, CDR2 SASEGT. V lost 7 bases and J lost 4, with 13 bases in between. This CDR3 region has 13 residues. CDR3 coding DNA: TGTGCCAGCACCTCAGGATCTGGCACTGAAGCTTTCTTT. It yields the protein CASTSGSGTEAFF.

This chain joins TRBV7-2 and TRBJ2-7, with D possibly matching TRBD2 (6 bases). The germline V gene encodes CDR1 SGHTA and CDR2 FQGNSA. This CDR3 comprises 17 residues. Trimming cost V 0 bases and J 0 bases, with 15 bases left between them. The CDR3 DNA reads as TGTGCCAGCAGCTTAGCGGCGGGGAAGGAACACTCCTACGAGCAGTACTTC. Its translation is CASSLAAGKEHSYEQYF.

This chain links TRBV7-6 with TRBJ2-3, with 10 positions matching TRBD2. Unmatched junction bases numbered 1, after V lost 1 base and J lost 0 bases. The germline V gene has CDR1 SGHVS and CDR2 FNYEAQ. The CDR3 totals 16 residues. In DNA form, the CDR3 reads TGTGCCAGCAGCTTAGTAGCGGGGGGTAGCACAGATACGCAGTATTTT. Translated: CASSLVAGGSTDTQYF.

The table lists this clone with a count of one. The CDR3 spells CATSGEGKETQYF. The CDR3 bases are TGTGCCACCTCGGGGGAGGGGAAAGAGACCCAGTACTTC. This rearrangement joins TRBV15 to TRBJ2-5, with 7 bases that match TRBD2. The CDR3 sequence is 13 residues long. Germline CDR1 is LNHNV and CDR2 is YYDKDF (reference sequence). The V gene end was trimmed by 8 bases and the J gene end by 3 bases; junction bases not matched to a gene: 6.

DNA for the CDR3: TGTGCCAGCAGCCCACTTATTGGGGCGGGGGCCCCCTACGAGCAGTACTTC. Its translation: CASSPLIGAGAPYEQYF. The chain couples TRBV7-8 to TRBJ2-7; D might be TRBD2 (7 bases). The V gene's germline CDR1 is SGHVS and CDR2 FQNEAQ. Trimming shortened V by 5 bases and J by 2 bases, and 22 bases separated the two germline ends. CDR3 length: 17 residues.

CDR3 amino acids: CASSPSATSGNTIYF. As DNA, the CDR3 is TGTGCCAGCAGTCCATCAGCGACCTCTGGAAACACCATATATTTT. V usage is TRBV2 and J usage is TRBJ1-3; D ambiguous. The CDR3 runs to 15 residues. Germline CDR1 is SNHLY and CDR2 is FYNNEI. V was cut by 5 bases and J by 0 bases, with 11 bases left in between.

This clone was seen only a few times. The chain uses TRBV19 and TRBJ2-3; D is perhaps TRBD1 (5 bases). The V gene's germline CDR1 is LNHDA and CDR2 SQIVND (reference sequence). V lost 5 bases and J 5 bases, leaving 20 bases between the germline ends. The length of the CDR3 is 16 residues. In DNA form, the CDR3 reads TGTGCCAGTAGTTTGGGGCGTTGGGCGGTTCAAGATACGCAGTATTTT. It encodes CASSLGRWAVQDTQYF.

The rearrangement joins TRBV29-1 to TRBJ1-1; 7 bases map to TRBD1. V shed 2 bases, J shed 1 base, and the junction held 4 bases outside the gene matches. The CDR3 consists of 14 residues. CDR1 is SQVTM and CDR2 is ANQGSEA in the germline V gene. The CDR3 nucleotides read TGCAGCGTTGAAAACGGGGACAGGAACACTGAAGCTTTCTTT. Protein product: CSVENGDRNTEAFF.

CDR3 sequence reads: CARSFDREIHYNEQFF. Written as DNA, the CDR3 is TGTGCCAGAAGCTTTGACAGGGAAATTCACTACAATGAGCAGTTCTTC. The rearrangement uses TRBV5-3 and TRBJ2-1, with 7 bases lining up with TRBD1. TRBV5-3 is filed as an ORF, its function uncertain. This CDR3 spans 16 amino acids. Trimming removed 2 bases from V and 3 bases from J; junction bases left unmatched: 8.